This T cell receptor beta chain was captured by sequencing in a study of T cell responses to AZD1222 COVID-19 vaccine. As for the study in general: Pooled samples include second doses given at about 4 or 12 weeks. Notes on the study in general: Unmutated regions of variants are reportedly targeted by nearly half of spike-specific TCRs. Baseline seropositivity characterized only a handful of AZD1222 recipients.

Germline lookup yields CDR1 MNHEY and CDR2 SVGEGT. V lost 2 bases, J lost 4 bases, and 15 bases lay in between. The CDR3 contains 16 residues. Some clones are missing from TCRdb's copy, which holds only in-frame ones; the method was immunoSEQ multiplex PCR. Altogether about 78,000 clones are present, around 87% being singletons, with the ten largest covering 24%. To note about this clone: Its antigen is currently unknown.

This clonotype was sampled from an adult in good health. The source was peripheral blood, collected on day 0 of AZD1222 vaccination. The chain combines TRBV6-2 or TRBV6-3 with TRBJ2-1; D gene uncertain. The CDR3 protein is CASSYLGLLGYNEQFF. In DNA, the CDR3 is TGTGCCAGCAGTTACCTTGGGTTACTCGGGTACAATGAGCAGTTCTTC.